This T cell receptor (beta chain) was sequenced for a study of regulatory and conventional T cells in breast cancer (dated by TCRdb to about 2015). Comment on this clonotype: The antigen it binds to is not known. No quality values exist for individual bases; no much larger clone is one base distant.

Libraries came from PCR. The sequencing machine was an Illumina MiSeq. TCRdb reran the public reads through fastp at Q25 and MiXCR, keeping productive beta chains. A single entry per CDR3 protein holds the most common genes and DNA from its merged rows. The sample table holds some 9,900 distinct CDR3 sequences, of which roughly 36% were seen once. 5.9% of the sample is taken by the ten largest. Material: conventional T cells from blood. The receptor's source is a male donor in good health.

This receptor has the CDR3 CASSLENEQFF. The DNA sequence follows: TGTGCCAGCAGCTTGGAAAATGAGCAGTTCTTC. The sequence links TRBV5-6 to TRBJ2-1; too little of a D gene remains to name it. CDR1 is given as SGHDT and CDR2 as YYEEEE, both from the germline V gene. The CDR3 sequence holds 11 residues, the cysteine and phenylalanine included. Of the read, only the CDR3 DNA is kept; its 33 bases are in frame from base 1. Relative to germline, V is 0 bases shorter and J is 7 bases shorter, with 2 bases between their ends.